This TCR beta chain was sequenced in a study of tumor-infiltrating lymphocytes in primary liver carcinoma. Background on the study: Tumors measured about 4 to 11 cm and were stage T1-T3 N0M0. Findings and caveats of the study: Top-250-clone fractions were significantly higher in tumors than in blood (p = 0.039). Only about 7-25% of top clones appeared in all five tumor regions.

Unsorted bulk tissue, about 20-32 mg of it, served as the source for co-extraction of RNA and DNA. Per tumor, sampling covered five separate regions. A constant-region primer served to make TCR beta cDNA from roughly 480 ng total RNA. Generation of the TCR beta libraries relied on three nested multiplex PCR rounds using slightly modified ARM-PCR. The first two PCR rounds used TRBV1-TRBV30 forward primers with a C-beta reverse primer, around 10 cycles each. In TCRdb, the multiplex PCR reads were re-called with MiXCR into one record per CDR3 protein. The sample carries about 84,000 distinct CDR3 sequences, around 70% recorded once. The CDR3 length is 17 residues. Germline-derived CDR1 and CDR2 are SGHAT and FQNNGV. The junction had 15 bases not matched to a gene; V was cut back by 0 bases and J by 15 bases. Comments on this clonotype: What it binds is unknown.

This receptor was obtained from a man aged 35-49 years with primary liver carcinoma and hepatitis B virus infection. Sequenced material: liver tumor tissue from sampling region 1. Subset specified: tumor region T1, superior pole. This chain connects TRBV11-2 to TRBJ2-1; TRBD2 matches 12 bases. CDR3 coding DNA: TGTGCCAGCAGCTTAGAGACTGCTAGCGGGAGGGCCAATGAGTTGTTCTTC. It codes for CASSLETASGRANELFF. The full variable domain, rest sourced from reference TRBV11-2 and TRBJ2-1, is EAGVAQSPRYKIIEKRQSVAFWCNPISGHATLYWYQQILGQGPKLLIQFQNNGVVDDSQLPKDRFSAERLKGVDSTLKIQPAKLEDSAVYLCASSLETASGRANELFFGPGTRLTVL.